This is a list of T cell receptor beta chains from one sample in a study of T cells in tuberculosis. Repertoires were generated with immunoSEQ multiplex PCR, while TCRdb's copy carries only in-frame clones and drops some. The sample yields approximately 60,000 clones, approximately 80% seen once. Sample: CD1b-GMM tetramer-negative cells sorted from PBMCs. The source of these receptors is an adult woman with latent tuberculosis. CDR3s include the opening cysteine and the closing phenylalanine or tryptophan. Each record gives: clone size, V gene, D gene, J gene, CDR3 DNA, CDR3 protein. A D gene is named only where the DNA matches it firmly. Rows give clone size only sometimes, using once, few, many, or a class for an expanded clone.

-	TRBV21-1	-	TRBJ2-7	TGTGCCAGCAGCAGACGGGACAGGGCAAGCCAATACGAGCAGTACTTC	CASSRRDRASQYEQYF
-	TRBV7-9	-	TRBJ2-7	TGTGCCAGCAGCCCTGGCCTCTACGAGCAGTACTTC	CASSPGLYEQYF
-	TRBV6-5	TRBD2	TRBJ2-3	TGTGCCAGCAGTTACTGGCGGGGGACCACAGATACGCAGTATTTT	CASSYWRGTTDTQYF
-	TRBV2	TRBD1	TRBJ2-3	TGTGCCAGCCTCAGACAGGGGTGGACAGATACGCAGTATTTT	CASLRQGWTDTQYF
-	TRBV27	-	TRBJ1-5	TGTGCCAGCAGTACGGGCAATCAGCCCCAGCATTTT	CASSTGNQPQHF
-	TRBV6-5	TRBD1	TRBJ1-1	TGTGCCAGCAGCCCCTGGCGGGACAGTATTGAAGCTTTCTTT	CASSPWRDSIEAFF
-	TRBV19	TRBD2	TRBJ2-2	TGTGCCAGTAGGGGGCTAGCGGGAAACACCGGGGAGCTGTTTTTT	CASRGLAGNTGELFF
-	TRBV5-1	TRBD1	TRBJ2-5	TGCGCCAGCTCCGGGACAGGGGGCATGGAGACCCAGTACTTC	CASSGTGGMETQYF
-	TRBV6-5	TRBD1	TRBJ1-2	TGTGCCAGCAGTCAAAGGGACAGAATCTATGGCTACACCTTC	CASSQRDRIYGYTF
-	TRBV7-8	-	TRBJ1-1	TGTGCCAGCAGCCCCCGGGGCAGGGGTGCGGGCACTGAAGCTTTCTTT	CASSPRGRGAGTEAFF
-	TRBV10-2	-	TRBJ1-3	TGCGCCAGCAGGCCCAGGACAGTGAAGATTGGAAACACCATATATTTT	CASRPRTVKIGNTIYF
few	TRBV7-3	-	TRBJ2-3	TGTGCCAGCAGCTTAGGATGGGGAGGTACGCAGTATTTT	CASSLGWGGTQYF
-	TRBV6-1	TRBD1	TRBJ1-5	TGTGCCAGCAGTGAAGCGCGGAGGACAGGAAATCAGCCCCAGCATTTT	CASSEARRTGNQPQHF
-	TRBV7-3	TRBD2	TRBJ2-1	TGTGCCAGCAGCATCAGCGGGGGGCTTTACAATGAGCAGTTCTTC	CASSISGGLYNEQFF
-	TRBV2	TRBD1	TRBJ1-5	TGTGCCAGCAGTCGGGACAGTAGCAATCAGCCCCAGCATTTT	CASSRDSSNQPQHF
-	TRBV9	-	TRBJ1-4	TGTGCCAGCAGCGTAGGTCCTGGCCGGGAAGAAAAACTGTTTTTT	CASSVGPGREEKLFF
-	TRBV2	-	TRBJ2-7	TGTGCCAGCAGTGACAGGCCGACCTACGAGCAGTACTTC	CASSDRPTYEQYF
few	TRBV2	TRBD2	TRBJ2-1	TGTGCCGCAAGGACTAGCGGGAGTGGCAATGAGCAGTTCTTC	CAARTSGSGNEQFF
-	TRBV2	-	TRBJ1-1	TGTGCCAGCAGTGAAGCGCGAGACCTTTATCGGGACACTGAAGCTTTCTTT	CASSEARDLYRDTEAFF
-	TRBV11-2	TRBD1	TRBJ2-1	TGTGCCAGCAGGTCCTATAGGGGGCGCCACAATGAGCAGTTCTTC	CASRSYRGRHNEQFF
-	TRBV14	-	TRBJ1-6	TGTGCCAGCAGCCAGACAGTGCGGGGCTCACCCCTCCACTTT	CASSQTVRGSPLHF
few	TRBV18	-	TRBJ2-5	TGTGCCAGCTCACCTACCGCACGGGAGACCCAGTACTTC	CASSPTARETQYF
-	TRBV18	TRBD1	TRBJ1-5	TGTGCCAGCTCAAAAGACAGGGATGGCAATCAGCCCCAGCATTTT	CASSKDRDGNQPQHF
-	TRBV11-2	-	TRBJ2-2	TGTGCCAGCAGCTTAGCGGGGGGCCCCACCGGGGAGCTGTTTTTT	CASSLAGGPTGELFF
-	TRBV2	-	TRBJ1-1	TGTGCCAGCAGTGGGCGGGGGGCCGGCACTGAAGCTTTCTTT	CASSGRGAGTEAFF
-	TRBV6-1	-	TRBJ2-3	TGTGCCAGCAAGGAGGGTTTTAGCACAGATACGCAGTATTTT	CASKEGFSTDTQYF
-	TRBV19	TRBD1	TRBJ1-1	TGTGCCAGTAGTATTGACAGGGGGGACACTGAAGCTTTCTTT	CASSIDRGDTEAFF
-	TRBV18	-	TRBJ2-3	TGTGCCAGCTCAGCCGGAGGAGATGGTACGCAGTATTTT	CASSAGGDGTQYF
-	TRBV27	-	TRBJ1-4	TGTGCCAGCAGTTTAATGTCAGGGGCTAATGAAAAACTGTTTTTT	CASSLMSGANEKLFF
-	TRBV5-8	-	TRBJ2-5	TGTGCCAGCGACTTTGGCCGCATCCAAGAGACCCAGTACTTC	CASDFGRIQETQYF
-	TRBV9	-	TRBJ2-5	TGTGCCAGCAGCGTTGGTCCTAGCAGTATTCAAGAGACCCAGTACTTC	CASSVGPSSIQETQYF
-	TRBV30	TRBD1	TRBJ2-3	TGTGCCTGGACTGGCAGGGGGCCTAGCACAGATACGCAGTATTTT	CAWTGRGPSTDTQYF
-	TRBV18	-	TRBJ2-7	TGTGCCAGCTCACCTTTCTCCGGACAGAACTACGAGCAGTACTTC	CASSPFSGQNYEQYF
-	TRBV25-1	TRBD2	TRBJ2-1	TGTGCCAGCAGTGAAAAAATAGCGGGAGGGTATAATGAGCAGTTCTTC	CASSEKIAGGYNEQFF
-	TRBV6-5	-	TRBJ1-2	TGTGCCACCACACCAGGGCGATCCTATGGCTACACCTTC	CATTPGRSYGYTF